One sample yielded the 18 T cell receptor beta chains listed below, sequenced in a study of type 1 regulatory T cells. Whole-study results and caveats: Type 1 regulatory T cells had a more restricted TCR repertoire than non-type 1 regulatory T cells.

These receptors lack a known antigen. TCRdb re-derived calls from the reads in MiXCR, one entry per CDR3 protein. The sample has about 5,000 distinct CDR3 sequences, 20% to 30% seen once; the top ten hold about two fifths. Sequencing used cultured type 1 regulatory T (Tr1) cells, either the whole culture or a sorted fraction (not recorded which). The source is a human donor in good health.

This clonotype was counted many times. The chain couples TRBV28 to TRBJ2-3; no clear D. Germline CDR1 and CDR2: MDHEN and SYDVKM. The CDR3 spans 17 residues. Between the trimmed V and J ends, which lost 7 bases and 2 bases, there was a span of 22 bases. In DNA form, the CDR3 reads TGTGCCAGCATCCATAGCCTAGGTGGCGGAACCACAGATACGCAGTATTTT. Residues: CASIHSLGGGTTDTQYF.

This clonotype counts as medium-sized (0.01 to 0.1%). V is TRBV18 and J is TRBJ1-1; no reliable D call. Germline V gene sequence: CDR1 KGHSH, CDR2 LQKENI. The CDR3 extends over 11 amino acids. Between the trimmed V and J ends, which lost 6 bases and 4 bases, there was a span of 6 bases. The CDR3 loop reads CASSDGTEAFF. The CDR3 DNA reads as TGTGCCAGCTCCGATGGCACTGAAGCTTTCTTT.

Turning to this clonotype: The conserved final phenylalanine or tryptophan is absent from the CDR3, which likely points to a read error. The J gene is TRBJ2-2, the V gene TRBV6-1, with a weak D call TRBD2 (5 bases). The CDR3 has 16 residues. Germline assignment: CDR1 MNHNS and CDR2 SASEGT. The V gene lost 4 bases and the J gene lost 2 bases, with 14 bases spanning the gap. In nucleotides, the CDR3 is TGTGCCAGCAGTGGTGTTTTCGGGGTAAACACCGGGGAGCTGTTTCTT. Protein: CASSGVFGVNTGELFL.

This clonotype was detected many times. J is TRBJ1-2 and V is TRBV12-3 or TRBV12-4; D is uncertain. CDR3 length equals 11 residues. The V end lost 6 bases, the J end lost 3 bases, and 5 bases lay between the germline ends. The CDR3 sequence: CASSAHYGYTF. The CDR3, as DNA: TGTGCCAGCAGCGCACACTATGGCTACACCTTC.

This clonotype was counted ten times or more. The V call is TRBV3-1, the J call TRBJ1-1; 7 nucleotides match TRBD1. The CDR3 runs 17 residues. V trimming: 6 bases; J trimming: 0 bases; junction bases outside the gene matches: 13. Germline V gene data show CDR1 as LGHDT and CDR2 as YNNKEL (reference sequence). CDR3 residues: CASRRRTGDGVNTEAFF. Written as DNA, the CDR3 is TGTGCCAGCAGGCGACGCACAGGGGATGGGGTGAACACTGAAGCTTTCTTT.

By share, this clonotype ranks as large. CDR3: CASSAPGQAQETQYF. CDR3 nucleotide sequence: TGCGCCAGCAGTGCACCGGGACAGGCCCAAGAGACCCAGTACTTC. V is TRBV10-2 and J is TRBJ2-5, with 8 bases identical to TRBD1. There are 15 residues in the CDR3. V shed 4 bases, J shed 1 base, and the junction held 5 bases outside the gene matches. Germline values: CDR1 WSHSY, CDR2 SAAADI.

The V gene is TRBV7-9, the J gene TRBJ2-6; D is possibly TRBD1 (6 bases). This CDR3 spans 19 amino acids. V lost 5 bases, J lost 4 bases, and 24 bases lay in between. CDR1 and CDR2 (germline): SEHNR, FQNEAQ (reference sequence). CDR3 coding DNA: TGTGCCAGCAGCGGAAGCAGACAATCCGGGACACCCGGGGCCAACGTCCTGACTTTC. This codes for CASSGSRQSGTPGANVLTF.

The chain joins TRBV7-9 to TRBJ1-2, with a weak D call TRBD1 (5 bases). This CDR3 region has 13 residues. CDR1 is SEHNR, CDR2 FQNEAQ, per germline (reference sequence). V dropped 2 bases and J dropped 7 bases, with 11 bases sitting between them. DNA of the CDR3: TGTGCCAGCAGCTTATCAGGGACGGGTGGCTACACCTTC. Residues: CASSLSGTGGYTF.

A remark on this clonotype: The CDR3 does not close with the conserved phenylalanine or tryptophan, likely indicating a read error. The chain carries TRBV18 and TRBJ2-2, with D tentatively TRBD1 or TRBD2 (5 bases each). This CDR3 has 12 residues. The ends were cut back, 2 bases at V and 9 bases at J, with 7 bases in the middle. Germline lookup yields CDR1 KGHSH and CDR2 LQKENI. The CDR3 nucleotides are TGTGCCAGCTCACCAGGGACCAGGGAGCTGTTTTCT. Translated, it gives CASSPGTRELFS.

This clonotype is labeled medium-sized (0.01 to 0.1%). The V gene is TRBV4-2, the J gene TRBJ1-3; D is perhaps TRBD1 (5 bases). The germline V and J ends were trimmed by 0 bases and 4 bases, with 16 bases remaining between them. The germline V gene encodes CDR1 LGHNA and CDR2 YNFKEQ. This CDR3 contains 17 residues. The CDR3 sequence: CASSQDSRAGSGNTIYF. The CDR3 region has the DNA TGTGCCAGCAGCCAAGATAGCAGGGCAGGGTCCGGAAACACCATATATTTT.

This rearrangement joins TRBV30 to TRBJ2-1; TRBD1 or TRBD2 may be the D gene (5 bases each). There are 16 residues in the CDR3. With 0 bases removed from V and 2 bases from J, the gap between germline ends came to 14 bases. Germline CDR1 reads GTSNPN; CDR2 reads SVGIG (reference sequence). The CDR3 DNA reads TGTGCCTGGAGTGTATCCCTAAGGGGACCCTACAATGAGCAGTTCTTC. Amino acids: CAWSVSLRGPYNEQFF.

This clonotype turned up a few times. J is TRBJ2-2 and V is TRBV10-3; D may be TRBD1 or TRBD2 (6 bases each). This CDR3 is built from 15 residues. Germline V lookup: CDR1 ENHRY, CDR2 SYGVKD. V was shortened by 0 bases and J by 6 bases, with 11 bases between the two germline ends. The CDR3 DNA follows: TGTGCCATCAGTGAGTCCGGGGGCTTAGCCGGGGAGCTGTTTTTT. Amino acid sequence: CAISESGGLAGELFF.

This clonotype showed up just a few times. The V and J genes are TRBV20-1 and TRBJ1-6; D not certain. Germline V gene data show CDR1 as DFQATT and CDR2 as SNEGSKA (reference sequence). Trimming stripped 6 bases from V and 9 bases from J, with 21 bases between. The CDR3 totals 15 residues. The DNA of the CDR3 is TGCAGTGCCAGGTCCACAGCCTTAGAGCTTTCACCCCTCCACTTT. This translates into CSARSTALELSPLHF.

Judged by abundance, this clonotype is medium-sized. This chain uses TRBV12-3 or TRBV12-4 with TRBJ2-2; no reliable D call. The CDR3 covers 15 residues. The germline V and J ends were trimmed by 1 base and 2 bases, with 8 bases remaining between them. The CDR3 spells CASSLGQINTGELFF. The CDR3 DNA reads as TGTGCCAGCAGTTTAGGTCAGATTAACACCGGGGAGCTGTTTTTT.

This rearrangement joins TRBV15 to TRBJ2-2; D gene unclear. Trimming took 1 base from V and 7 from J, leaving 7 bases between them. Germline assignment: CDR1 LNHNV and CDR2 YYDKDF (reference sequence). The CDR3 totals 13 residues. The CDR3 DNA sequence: TGTGCCACCAGCAGAGGGCTCATCGGGGAGCTGTTTTTT. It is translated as CATSRGLIGELFF. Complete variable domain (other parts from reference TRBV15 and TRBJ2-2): DAMVIQNPRYQVTQFGKPVTLSCSQTLNHNVMYWYQQKSSQAPKLLFHYYDKDFNNEADTPDNFQSRRPNTSFCFLDIRSPGLGDTAMYLCATSRGLIGELFFGEGSRLTVL.

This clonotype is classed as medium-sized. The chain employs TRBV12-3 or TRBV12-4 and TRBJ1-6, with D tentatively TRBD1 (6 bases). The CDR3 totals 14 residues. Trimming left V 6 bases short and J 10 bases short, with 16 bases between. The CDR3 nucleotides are TGTGCCAGCAGCCCGGGACACGGCATCTCACCCCTCCACTTT. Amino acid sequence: CASSPGHGISPLHF.

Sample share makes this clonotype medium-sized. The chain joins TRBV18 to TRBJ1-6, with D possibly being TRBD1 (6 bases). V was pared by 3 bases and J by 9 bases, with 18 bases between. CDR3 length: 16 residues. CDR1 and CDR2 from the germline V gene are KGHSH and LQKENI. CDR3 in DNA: TGTGCCAGCTCACCTAAGACAGGCGATACGACTTCACCCCTCCACTTT. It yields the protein CASSPKTGDTTSPLHF.

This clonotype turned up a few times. CDR3 sequence reads: CASSYEPGRSREKLFF. The DNA of the CDR3 is TGTGCCAGTAGCTATGAACCGGGACGAAGTAGGGAAAAACTGTTTTTT. The chain employs TRBV19 and TRBJ1-4; tentative D call: TRBD1 (5 bases). Germline V gene data show CDR1 as LNHDA and CDR2 as SQIVND (reference sequence). The CDR3 totals 16 residues. V was clipped by 6 bases and J by 8 bases, with 22 bases between them.